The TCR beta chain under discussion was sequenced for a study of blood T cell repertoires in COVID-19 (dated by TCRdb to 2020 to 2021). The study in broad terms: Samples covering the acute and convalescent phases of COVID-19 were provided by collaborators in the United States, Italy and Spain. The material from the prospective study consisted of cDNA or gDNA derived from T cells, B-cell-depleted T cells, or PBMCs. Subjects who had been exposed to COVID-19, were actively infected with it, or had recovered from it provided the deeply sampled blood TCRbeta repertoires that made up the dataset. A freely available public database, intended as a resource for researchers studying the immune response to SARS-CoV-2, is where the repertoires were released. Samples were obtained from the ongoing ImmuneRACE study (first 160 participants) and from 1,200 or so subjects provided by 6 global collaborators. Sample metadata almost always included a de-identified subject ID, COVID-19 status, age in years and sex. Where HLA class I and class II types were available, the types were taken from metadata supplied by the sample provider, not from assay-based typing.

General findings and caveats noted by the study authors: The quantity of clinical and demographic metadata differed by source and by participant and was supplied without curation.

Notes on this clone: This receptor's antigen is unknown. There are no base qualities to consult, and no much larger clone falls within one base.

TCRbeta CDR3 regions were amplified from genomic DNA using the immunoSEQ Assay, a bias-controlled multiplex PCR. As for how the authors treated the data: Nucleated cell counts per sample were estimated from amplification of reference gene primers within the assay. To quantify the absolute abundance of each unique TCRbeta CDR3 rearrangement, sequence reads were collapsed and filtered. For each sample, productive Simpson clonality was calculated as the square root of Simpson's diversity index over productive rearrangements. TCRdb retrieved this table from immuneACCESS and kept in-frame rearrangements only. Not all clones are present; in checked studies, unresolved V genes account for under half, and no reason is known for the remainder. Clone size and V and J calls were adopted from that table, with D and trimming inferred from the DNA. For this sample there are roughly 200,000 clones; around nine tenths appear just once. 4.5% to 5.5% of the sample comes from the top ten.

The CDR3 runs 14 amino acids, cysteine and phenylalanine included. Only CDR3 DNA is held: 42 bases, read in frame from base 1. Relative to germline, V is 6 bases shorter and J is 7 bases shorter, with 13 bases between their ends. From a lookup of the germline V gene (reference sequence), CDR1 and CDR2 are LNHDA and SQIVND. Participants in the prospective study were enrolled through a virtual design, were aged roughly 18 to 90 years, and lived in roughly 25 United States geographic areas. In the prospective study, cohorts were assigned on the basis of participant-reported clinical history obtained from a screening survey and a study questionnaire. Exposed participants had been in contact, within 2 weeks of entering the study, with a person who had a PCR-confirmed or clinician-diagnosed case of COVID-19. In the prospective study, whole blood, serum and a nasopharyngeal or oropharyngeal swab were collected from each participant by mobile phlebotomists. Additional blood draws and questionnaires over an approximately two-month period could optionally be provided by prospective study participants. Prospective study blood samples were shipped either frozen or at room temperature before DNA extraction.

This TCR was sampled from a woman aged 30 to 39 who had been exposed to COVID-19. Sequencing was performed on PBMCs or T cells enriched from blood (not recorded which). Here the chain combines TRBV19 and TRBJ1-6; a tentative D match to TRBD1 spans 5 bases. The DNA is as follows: TGTGCCAGTAGGGCAGGGCCAGGGAATTCACCCCTCCACTTT. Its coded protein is CASRAGPGNSPLHF.